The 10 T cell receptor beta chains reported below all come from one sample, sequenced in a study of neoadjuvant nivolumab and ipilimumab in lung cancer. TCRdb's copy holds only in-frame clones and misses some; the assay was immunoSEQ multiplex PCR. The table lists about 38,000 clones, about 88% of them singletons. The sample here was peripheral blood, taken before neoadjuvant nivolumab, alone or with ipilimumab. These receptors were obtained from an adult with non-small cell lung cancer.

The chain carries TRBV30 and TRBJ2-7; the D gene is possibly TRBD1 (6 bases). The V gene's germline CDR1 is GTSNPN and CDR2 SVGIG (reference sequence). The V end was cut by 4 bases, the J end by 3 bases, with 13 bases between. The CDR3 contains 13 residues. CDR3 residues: CAWNRDTLYEQYF. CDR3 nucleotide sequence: TGTGCCTGGAACCGGGACACACTCTACGAGCAGTACTTC.

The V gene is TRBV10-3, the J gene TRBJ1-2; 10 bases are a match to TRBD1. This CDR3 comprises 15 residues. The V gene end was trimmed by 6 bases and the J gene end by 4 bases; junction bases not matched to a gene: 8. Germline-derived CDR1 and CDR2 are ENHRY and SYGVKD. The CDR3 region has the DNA TGTGCCATCAGATCACAGACAGGGGGCGGCTATGGCTACACCTTC. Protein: CAIRSQTGGGYGYTF.

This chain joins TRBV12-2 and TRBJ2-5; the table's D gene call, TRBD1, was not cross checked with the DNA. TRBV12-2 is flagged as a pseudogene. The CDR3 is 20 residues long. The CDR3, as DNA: TGTGCAAGTCGCTTAGCGGCGGGGGTTGAAGGACAGGGGAAGAGAGAGACCCAGTACTTC. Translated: CASRLAAGVEGQGKRETQYF.

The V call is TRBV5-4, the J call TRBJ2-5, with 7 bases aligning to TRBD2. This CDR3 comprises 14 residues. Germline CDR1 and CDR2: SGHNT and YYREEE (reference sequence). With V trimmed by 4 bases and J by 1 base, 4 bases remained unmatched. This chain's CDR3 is CASSRTGGQETQYF. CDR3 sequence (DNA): TGTGCCAGCAGCCGGACGGGGGGCCAAGAGACCCAGTACTTC.

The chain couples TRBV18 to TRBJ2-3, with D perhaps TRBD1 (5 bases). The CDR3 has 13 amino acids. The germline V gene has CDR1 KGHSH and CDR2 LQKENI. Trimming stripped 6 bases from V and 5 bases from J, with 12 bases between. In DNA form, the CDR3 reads TGTGCCAGCTCGTCGACAGATGGAGATACGCAGTATTTT. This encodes CASSSTDGDTQYF.

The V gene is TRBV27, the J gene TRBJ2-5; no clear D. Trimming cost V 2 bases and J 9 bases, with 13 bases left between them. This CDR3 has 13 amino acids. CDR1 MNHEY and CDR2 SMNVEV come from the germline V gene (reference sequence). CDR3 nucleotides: TGTGCCAGCAGTTTAGTAGGGTCCGAATCCCAGTACTTC. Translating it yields CASSLVGSESQYF.

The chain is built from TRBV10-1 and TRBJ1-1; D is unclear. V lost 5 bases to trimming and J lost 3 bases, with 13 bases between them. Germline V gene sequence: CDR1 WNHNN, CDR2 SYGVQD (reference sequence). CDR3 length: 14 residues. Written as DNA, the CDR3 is TGCGCCAGCAGTCGGACGCCAGCGGACACTGAAGCTTTCTTT. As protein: CASSRTPADTEAFF.

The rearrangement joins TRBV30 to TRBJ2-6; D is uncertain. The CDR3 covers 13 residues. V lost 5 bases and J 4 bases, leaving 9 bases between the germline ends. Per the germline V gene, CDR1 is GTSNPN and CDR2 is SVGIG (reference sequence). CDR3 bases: TGTGCCTGGGCCTGGGCGGGGGCCAACGTCCTGACTTTC. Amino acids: CAWAWAGANVLTF.

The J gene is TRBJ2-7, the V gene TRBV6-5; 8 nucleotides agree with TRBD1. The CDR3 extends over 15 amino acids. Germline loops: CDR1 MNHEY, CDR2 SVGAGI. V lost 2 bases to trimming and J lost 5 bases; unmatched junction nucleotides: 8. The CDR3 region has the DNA TGTGCCAGCAGTTACGGGACAGGAAGAAGCGACGAGCAGTACTTC. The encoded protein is CASSYGTGRSDEQYF.

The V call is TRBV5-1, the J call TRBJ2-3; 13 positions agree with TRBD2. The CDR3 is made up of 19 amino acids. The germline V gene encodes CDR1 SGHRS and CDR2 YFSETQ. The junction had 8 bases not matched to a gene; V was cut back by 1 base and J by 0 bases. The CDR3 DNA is TGCGCCAGCAGCTTGAGGGGACTAGCGGGACTTACTAGCACAGATACGCAGTATTTT. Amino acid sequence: CASSLRGLAGLTSTDTQYF.